Below, 21 T cell receptor beta chains from the same sample are listed, as sequenced in a study of blood T cell repertoires in COVID-19. The protocol was immunoSEQ multiplex PCR, while the TCRdb copy is restricted to in-frame clones and leaves out a portion. The data show under 250,000 clones, with 80% to 95% seen just once and 0.65% to 0.85% held by the top ten. Material for sequencing was peripheral blood. The receptors shown here come from a man in his sixties with COVID-19, enrolled during active disease.

This rearrangement joins TRBV6-1 to TRBJ2-1; a possible D gene is TRBD2 (6 bases). The ends were cut back, 2 bases at V and 0 bases at J, with 8 bases in the middle. Germline values: CDR1 MNHNS, CDR2 SASEGT. The CDR3 loop spans 15 amino acids. CDR3 DNA sequence: TGTGCCAGCAGTGAAAGCGGGTTCTCCTACAATGAGCAGTTCTTC. Protein: CASSESGFSYNEQFF.

The chain recombines TRBV18 with TRBJ2-1; 7 nucleotides align to TRBD1. V lost 3 bases, J lost 7 bases, and 6 bases stayed unmatched. This CDR3 contains 14 residues. From germline, CDR1 is KGHSH and CDR2 LQKENI. The CDR3 here is CASSPQTGWNEQFF. DNA of the CDR3: TGTGCCAGCTCACCTCAGACAGGGTGGAATGAGCAGTTCTTC.

V and J are TRBV2 and TRBJ1-4, with a tentative D call TRBD1 (6 bases). V gave up 6 bases and J gave up 0 bases, with 17 bases separating them. CDR1 and CDR2 from the germline V gene are SNHLY and FYNNEI. There are 17 residues in the CDR3. This CDR3 is CASSAPTGRATNEKLFF. The DNA for the CDR3 is TGTGCCAGCAGCGCACCCACAGGGAGGGCAACTAATGAAAAACTGTTTTTT.

The V and J genes are TRBV4-1 and TRBJ2-7; perhaps TRBD1 as D (5 bases). CDR3 length equals 13 residues. Germline assignment: CDR1 MGHRA and CDR2 YSYEKL. V was shortened by 2 bases and J by 4 bases, with 9 bases between the two germline ends. The DNA of the CDR3 is TGCGCCAGCAGCCAAACCGACAGTTACGAGCAGTACTTC. Amino acid sequence: CASSQTDSYEQYF.

The rearrangement joins TRBV7-9 to TRBJ2-7; 11 bases are a match to TRBD1. The ends lost 0 bases at V and 6 bases at J; junction bases unmatched: 1. Germline V gene data show CDR1 as SEHNR and CDR2 as FQNEAQ (reference sequence). The CDR3 consists of 14 residues. The CDR3 region is CASSLAGQGGEQYF. As DNA, the CDR3 is TGTGCCAGCAGCTTAGCGGGACAGGGGGGCGAGCAGTACTTC.

The table lists this clone with a few counts. The CDR3 loop is CASSQGQGGLNTEAFF. The CDR3 DNA follows: TGCGCCAGCAGCCAAGGGCAGGGAGGGCTGAACACTGAAGCTTTCTTT. The rearrangement joins TRBV4-3 to TRBJ1-1; TRBD1 is a possible D gene (5 bases). The CDR3 spans 16 residues. The V end was cut by 1 base, the J end by 0 bases, with 12 bases between. In germline, CDR1 is LGHNA, CDR2 YSLEER.

V is TRBV29-1 and J is TRBJ2-1; 8 bases line up with TRBD2. J was trimmed by 4 bases and V by 5 bases; bases with no gene match: 7. CDR3 length: 14 amino acids. Germline V gene sequence: CDR1 SQVTM, CDR2 ANQGSEA. The CDR3 bases are TGCAGCGTTAGGGATAGCGGGACTTACAATGAGCAGTTCTTC. Protein sequence: CSVRDSGTYNEQFF.

In this sample, this clone turned up once. V gene TRBV2 combines with J gene TRBJ2-3; 7 nucleotides match TRBD2. Germline lookup yields CDR1 SNHLY and CDR2 FYNNEI. The CDR3 extends over 12 amino acids. The V and J ends lost 8 bases and 14 bases, in that order; junction bases with no gene match: 13. CDR3 protein: CASGHGLAEGYF. The DNA of the CDR3 is TGTGCCAGCGGCCATGGGCTAGCGGAGGGGTATTTT. Complete variable domain (other parts from reference TRBV2 and TRBJ2-3): EPEVTQTPSHQVTQMGQEVILRCVPISNHLYFYWYRQILGQKVEFLVSFYNNEISEKSEIFDDQFSVERPDGSNFTLKIRSTKLEDSAMYFCASGHGLAEGYFGPGTRLTVL.

CDR3 sequence reads: CASRPTGLAGGPTMVREQFF. The DNA for the CDR3 is TGCGCCAGCCGGCCCACTGGACTAGCGGGAGGGCCTACAATGGTTAGGGAGCAGTTCTTC. This chain links TRBV4-1 with TRBJ2-1; 15 bases are shared with TRBD2. Germline assignment: CDR1 MGHRA and CDR2 YSYEKL. The CDR3 runs to 20 residues. V lost 8 bases to trimming and J lost 10 bases; unmatched junction nucleotides: 24.

The chain couples TRBV5-6 to TRBJ2-3; 11 nucleotides agree with TRBD2. Trimming removed 5 bases from V and 5 bases from J; junction bases left unmatched: 10. This CDR3 comprises 16 residues. The V gene's germline CDR1 is SGHDT and CDR2 YYEEEE. This chain's CDR3 is CASRALAGGMGDTQYF. The CDR3 nucleotides read TGTGCCAGCAGAGCTCTAGCGGGGGGAATGGGAGATACGCAGTATTTT.

The chain joins TRBV7-2 to TRBJ2-7; D is perhaps TRBD1 (6 bases). The length of the CDR3 is 15 residues. Germline-derived CDR1 and CDR2 are SGHTA and FQGNSA. V dropped 2 bases and J dropped 5 bases, with 16 bases sitting between them. The CDR3 DNA is TGTGCCAGCAGCTTAAGGGCAGGGGAGAGAAACGAGCAGTACTTC. This codes for CASSLRAGERNEQYF.

The chain employs TRBV2 and TRBJ2-1; 13 bases align to TRBD2. V lost 3 bases, J lost 10 bases, and 3 bases stayed unmatched. The CDR3 totals 14 residues. Germline V gene sequence: CDR1 SNHLY, CDR2 FYNNEI. CDR3 residues: CASSDWGLAGEQFF. In DNA, the CDR3 is TGTGCCAGCAGTGACTGGGGACTAGCGGGGGAGCAGTTCTTC.

The chain recombines TRBV4-3 with TRBJ1-6, with a tentative D call TRBD1 (5 bases). This CDR3 has 16 residues. V shed 7 bases and J shed 0 bases, with 13 bases lying between them. The germline gives CDR1 LGHNA, CDR2 YSLEER. The CDR3 DNA follows: TGCGCCAGCAAGACGGGGGGAAGCTCCTATAATTCACCCCTCCACTTT. Amino acid sequence: CASKTGGSSYNSPLHF.

The genes are TRBV2 and TRBJ2-7, with 9 bases lining up with TRBD1. The CDR3 loop spans 16 amino acids. The trim removed 6 bases at V and 0 bases at J, leaving 9 bases unmatched. Germline CDR1 is SNHLY and CDR2 is FYNNEI. The CDR3 protein is CASSESGTGSSYEQYF. The CDR3 nucleotides are TGTGCCAGCAGCGAGAGCGGGACAGGGAGCTCCTACGAGCAGTACTTC.

The rearrangement uses TRBV25-1 and TRBJ1-2, with 9 bases aligning to TRBD1. The V and J ends lost 3 bases and 0 bases, in that order; junction bases with no gene match: 8. This CDR3 spans 17 amino acids. Germline CDR1 reads MGHDK; CDR2 reads SYGVNS. In nucleotides, the CDR3 is TGTGCCAGCAGTGATTGGGGACAGGGTCGTGCTAACTATGGCTACACCTTC. It translates to CASSDWGQGRANYGYTF.

V gene TRBV11-2 combines with J gene TRBJ2-7; D gene unclear. Germline CDR1 reads SGHAT; CDR2 reads FQNNGV. V dropped 2 bases and J dropped 0 bases, with 8 bases sitting between them. The CDR3 has 14 residues. The CDR3 DNA follows: TGTGCCAGCAGCTTACAGGTAAACTCCTACGAGCAGTACTTC. It encodes CASSLQVNSYEQYF. The complete variable domain, with remaining parts taken from reference TRBV11-2 and TRBJ2-7, reads EAGVAQSPRYKIIEKRQSVAFWCNPISGHATLYWYQQILGQGPKLLIQFQNNGVVDDSQLPKDRFSAERLKGVDSTLKIQPAKLEDSAVYLCASSLQVNSYEQYFGPGTRLTVT.

The chain employs TRBV28 and TRBJ2-4, with D perhaps matching TRBD1 (6 bases). The CDR3 totals 13 residues. The V and J ends lost 6 bases and 5 bases respectively, with 11 bases between them. CDR1 and CDR2 (germline): MDHEN, SYDVKM. The CDR3 DNA follows: TGTGCCAGCAGCCAGACAGGCCAAAACATTCAGTACTTC. Translated, it gives CASSQTGQNIQYF.

This clone occurred once. The V call is TRBV14, the J call TRBJ2-1; D perhaps matches TRBD1 (6 bases). CDR3 size: 18 residues. V lost 5 bases and J 0 bases, leaving 20 bases between the germline ends. The germline V gene encodes CDR1 SGHDN and CDR2 FVKESK. CDR3 residues: CASSSTGSGPGSYNEQFF. CDR3 nucleotide sequence: TGTGCCAGCAGCAGTACAGGGTCGGGACCCGGCTCCTACAATGAGCAGTTCTTC.

This chain links TRBV28 with TRBJ2-1, with TRBD2 matching over 13 bases. The J segment lost 5 bases and the V segment lost 5 bases, leaving 15 bases of the junction unmatched. The CDR3 sequence is 19 residues long. Germline V gene data show CDR1 as MDHEN and CDR2 as SYDVKM. CDR3 in DNA: TGTGCCAGCAGTCCCGGACGACTAGCGGGAGGACTATACAACAATGAGCAGTTCTTC. It codes for CASSPGRLAGGLYNNEQFF.

This chain connects TRBV11-2 to TRBJ2-2; 10 nucleotides align to TRBD1. The germline V gene encodes CDR1 SGHAT and CDR2 FQNNGV. The CDR3 is made up of 15 amino acids. The V and J ends lost 5 bases and 7 bases, in that order; junction bases with no gene match: 7. CDR3 residues: CASSPTGGASGELFF. CDR3 DNA sequence: TGTGCCAGCAGCCCGACAGGGGGCGCGAGCGGGGAGCTGTTTTTT.

The rearrangement uses TRBV28 and TRBJ2-7, with 9 bases identical to TRBD2. J was trimmed by 2 bases and V by 5 bases; bases with no gene match: 4. The germline gives CDR1 MDHEN, CDR2 SYDVKM. CDR3 length equals 14 residues. CDR3 in amino acids: CASSQVAGAYEQYF. CDR3 nucleotides: TGTGCCAGCAGTCAAGTAGCGGGAGCCTACGAGCAGTACTTC.